Shown below are 28 T cell receptor beta chains from a single sample sequenced in a study of blood T cell repertoires in COVID-19. This table comes from immunoSEQ multiplex PCR, and its TCRdb copy is limited to in-frame clones, with some not included. The sample lists about 100,000 clones; 75% to 95% were seen once. Specimen: peripheral blood. The receptors stem from a woman aged 25 to 39 with acute or convalescent COVID-19.

V is TRBV11-3 and J is TRBJ1-2; 9 bases fit TRBD1. This CDR3 comprises 16 residues. From germline, CDR1 is SGHNT and CDR2 YENEEA. The junction had 11 bases not matched to a gene; V was cut back by 4 bases and J by 5 bases. This CDR3 is CASSSTPGQGPYGYTF. Here the CDR3 DNA reads TGTGCCAGCAGCTCAACGCCGGGACAGGGCCCTTATGGCTACACCTTC. Full variable domain (remainder filled in from reference TRBV11-3 and TRBJ1-2): EAGVVQSPRYKIIEKKQPVAFWCNPISGHNTLYWYLQNLGQGPELLIRYENEEAVDDSQLPKDRFSAERLKGVDSTLKIQPAELGDSAVYLCASSSTPGQGPYGYTFGSGTRLTVV.

This chain uses TRBV5-1 with TRBJ2-4; the D gene is possibly TRBD1 (6 bases). Per germline, CDR1 SGHRS and CDR2 YFSETQ. Between the trimmed V and J ends, which lost 0 bases and 1 base, there was a span of 8 bases. The CDR3 has 15 amino acids. The CDR3 DNA sequence: TGCGCCAGCAGCTTGGGCAGGGGTGCCAAAAACATTCAGTACTTC. Translation gives CASSLGRGAKNIQYF.

This rearrangement joins TRBV5-6 to TRBJ1-5, with 10 bases fitting TRBD1. This CDR3 contains 15 residues. The V segment lost 4 bases and the J segment 6 bases; nucleotides outside the gene matches: 7. The V gene's germline CDR1 is SGHDT and CDR2 YYEEEE. In DNA, the CDR3 is TGTGCCAGCAGCAGAACAGGGACAGGGGTTCAGCCCCAGCATTTT. Its translation: CASSRTGTGVQPQHF.

The gene calls are TRBV10-1 and TRBJ1-1; D not certain. Trimming pared 0 bases from V and 1 base from J, leaving 6 bases between. Germline lookup yields CDR1 WNHNN and CDR2 SYGVQD (reference sequence). The CDR3 length is 14 residues. Here the CDR3 reads CASSESGGNTEAFF. The DNA of the CDR3 is TGCGCCAGCAGTGAGTCAGGAGGGAACACTGAAGCTTTCTTT.

The chain combines TRBV18 with TRBJ2-4, with D perhaps matching TRBD2 (6 bases). The germline CDR1 and CDR2 sequences are KGHSH and LQKENI. The CDR3 spans 19 residues. Trimming took off 0 bases at V and 0 bases at J, with 18 bases between the two ends. CDR3 DNA: TGTGCCAGCTCACCACCTTCCCCCGGGAGAAATCTAGCCAAAAACATTCAGTACTTC. This gives the protein CASSPPSPGRNLAKNIQYF.

The CDR3 loop reads CASSWTGEDGYTF. CDR3 DNA sequence: TGTGCCAGCAGTTGGACAGGGGAAGATGGCTACACCTTC. The chain joins TRBV27 to TRBJ1-2; 9 bases are shared with TRBD1. The CDR3 runs 13 residues. The V segment lost 4 bases and the J segment 6 bases; nucleotides outside the gene matches: 3. From germline, CDR1 is MNHEY and CDR2 SMNVEV (reference sequence).

The chain recombines TRBV6-1 with TRBJ2-1; D perhaps matches TRBD1 (6 bases). V dropped 0 bases and J dropped 0 bases, with 12 bases sitting between them. Per the germline V gene, CDR1 is MNHNS and CDR2 is SASEGT. The CDR3 is 17 amino acids. This chain's CDR3 is CASSEAGTRISYNEQFF. CDR3 in DNA: TGTGCCAGCAGTGAAGCGGGGACACGAATCTCCTACAATGAGCAGTTCTTC.

The rearrangement uses TRBV5-1 and TRBJ2-1, with 11 positions matching TRBD2. The germline V gene has CDR1 SGHRS and CDR2 YFSETQ. The trim removed 4 bases at V and 8 bases at J, leaving 11 bases unmatched. This CDR3 contains 16 residues. CDR3 DNA: TGCGCCAGCAGCGTAATGACTAGCGGGATTTTTTATGAGCAGTTCTTC. Amino acid sequence: CASSVMTSGIFYEQFF.

This sequence joins TRBV3-1 (or the pseudogene TRBV3-2) and TRBJ1-2; D remains ambiguous. The germline gives CDR1 LGHDT, CDR2 YNNKEL (reference sequence). This CDR3 is 15 amino acids long. V was trimmed by 3 bases and J by 2 bases, leaving 13 bases between them. As DNA, the CDR3 is TGTGCCAGCAGCCACTGTGAGGATTCAAACTATGGCTACACCTTC. Its protein is CASSHCEDSNYGYTF.

The rearrangement uses TRBV24-1 and TRBJ2-7; D is ambiguous. V lost 12 bases to trimming and J lost 0 bases, with 17 bases between them. This CDR3 has 14 amino acids. CDR1 and CDR2 from the germline V gene are KGHDR and SFDVKD. CDR3 DNA: TGTGCCCGCTCCGTGGTACTAAGCTCCTACGAGCAGTACTTC. Its translation: CARSVVLSSYEQYF.

The chain carries TRBV30 and TRBJ1-3; D is unclear. The CDR3 length is 14 residues. V was trimmed by 1 base and J by 4 bases, leaving 11 bases between them. CDR1 and CDR2 (germline): GTSNPN, SVGIG (reference sequence). CDR3 bases: TGTGCCTGGAGTGCGACTGAGCGAGGAAACACCATATATTTT. This codes for CAWSATERGNTIYF.

The V and J genes are TRBV7-6 and TRBJ1-1; D not certain. Germline V gene data show CDR1 as SGHVS and CDR2 as FNYEAQ. The CDR3 is 15 amino acids. Deletions cut 5 bases from V and 4 bases from J, with 17 bases between. This CDR3 reads CASSPTGGRSTEAFF. The DNA of the CDR3 is TGTGCCAGCAGCCCGACGGGAGGGAGGAGCACTGAAGCTTTCTTT.

J is TRBJ2-2 and V is TRBV27; D is undetermined. The V end lost 4 bases, the J end lost 4 bases, and 7 bases lay between the germline ends. The germline CDR1 and CDR2 sequences are MNHEY and SMNVEV (reference sequence). The CDR3 totals 13 residues. The CDR3 spells CASSSGGTGELFF. The CDR3 region has the DNA TGTGCCAGCAGTTCGGGTGGCACCGGGGAGCTGTTTTTT.

The rearrangement uses TRBV7-7 and TRBJ2-1; 13 positions agree with TRBD2. The V segment lost 5 bases and the J segment 10 bases; nucleotides outside the gene matches: 8. Germline CDR1 is SSHAT and CDR2 is FNYEAQ (reference sequence). The CDR3 totals 15 residues. DNA for the CDR3: TGTGCCAGCAGCCGTGGACTAGCGGGGGACCAGGAGCAGTTCTTC. This gives the protein CASSRGLAGDQEQFF. The full variable domain, completed using reference TRBV7-7 and TRBJ2-1, is GAGVSQSPRYKVTKRGQDVTLRCDPISSHATLYWYQQALGQGPEFLTYFNYEAQPDKSGLPSDRFSAERPEGSISTLTIQRTEQRDSAMYRCASSRGLAGDQEQFFGPGTRLTVL.

This sequence joins TRBV5-5 and TRBJ1-6; maybe TRBD1 (5 bases). CDR3 length: 16 amino acids. Trimming removed 0 bases from V and 10 bases from J, with 17 bases in between. CDR1 is SGHKS, CDR2 YYEKEE, per germline (reference sequence). Here the CDR3 reads CASSLETVLSGSPLHF. The CDR3 region has the DNA TGTGCCAGCAGCTTGGAGACAGTCCTTAGTGGGTCACCCCTCCACTTT.

CDR3 residues: CATSREVRDRGSQNEQFF. For the CDR3, the DNA is TGTGCCACCAGCAGAGAAGTCCGGGACAGGGGGTCACAGAATGAGCAGTTCTTC. V is TRBV15 and J is TRBJ2-1, with 11 bases aligning to TRBD1. Germline V CDR1 and CDR2: LNHNV, YYDKDF (reference sequence). The CDR3 spans 18 residues. J was trimmed by 7 bases and V by 0 bases; bases with no gene match: 11.

This clone was detected only once. V gene TRBV4-1 combines with J gene TRBJ1-4; D remains ambiguous. Germline assignment: CDR1 MGHRA and CDR2 YSYEKL. The CDR3 extends over 18 amino acids. V lost 2 bases, J lost 7 bases, and 23 bases lay in between. The CDR3 sequence is CASSQSPPLPYRGEKLFF. The CDR3 region has the DNA TGCGCCAGCAGCCAAAGTCCGCCTCTCCCCTACCGTGGTGAAAAACTGTTTTTT.

With regard to this clone: Other nucleotide sequences in the sample specify the same CDR3. The V and J genes are TRBV28 and TRBJ1-2; D possibly corresponds to TRBD1 (6 bases). The CDR3 extends over 13 amino acids. V lost 6 bases and J 4 bases, leaving 12 bases between the germline ends. In germline, CDR1 is MDHEN, CDR2 SYDVKM. DNA for the CDR3: TGTGCCAGCAGCAGCGACAGGCCCTATGGCTACACCTTC. Amino acid sequence: CASSSDRPYGYTF.

V is TRBV6-5 and J is TRBJ1-2; weak D call: TRBD1 (5 bases). CDR1 is MNHEY and CDR2 is SVGAGI in the germline V gene. The CDR3 sequence is 15 residues long. V was pared by 5 bases and J by 2 bases, with 15 bases between. DNA of the CDR3: TGTGCCAGCAGTCCCCAGGAGGGGCAAAACTATGGCTACACCTTC. The encoded protein is CASSPQEGQNYGYTF.

The sample holds a few counts of this clone. The chain couples TRBV11-3 to TRBJ1-4; D perhaps matches TRBD1 (6 bases). Germline values: CDR1 SGHNT, CDR2 YENEEA. The germline V and J ends were trimmed by 5 bases and 8 bases, with 15 bases remaining between them. The CDR3 is made up of 14 amino acids. The DNA of the CDR3 is TGTGCCAGCAGCCTGTCAGCAGGGGTAGAAAAACTGTTTTTT. As protein: CASSLSAGVEKLFF.

The chain has TRBV7-6 and TRBJ2-3; 9 bases are shared with TRBD2. Germline assignment: CDR1 SGHVS and CDR2 FNYEAQ. The junction had 14 bases not matched to a gene; V was cut back by 5 bases and J by 2 bases. The CDR3 is 18 amino acids. CDR3 in amino acids: CASSPTILAGLITDTQYF. The CDR3 DNA sequence: TGTGCCAGCAGCCCCACGATACTAGCGGGCCTAATCACAGATACGCAGTATTTT.

The chain is built from TRBV5-4 and TRBJ2-7; TRBD2 matches 8 bases. The CDR3 sequence is 15 residues long. In germline, CDR1 is SGHNT, CDR2 YYREEE (reference sequence). V shed 9 bases and J 3 bases; nucleotides not matched to a gene: 14. CDR3 in DNA: TGTGCCACCCGCAGTGCGGGGGGTATCCTCTACGAGCAGTACTTC. Encoded protein: CATRSAGGILYEQYF.

The V gene is TRBV7-3, the J gene TRBJ2-3, with 10 nucleotides matching TRBD2. CDR1 and CDR2 from the germline V gene are SGHTA and FQGTGA. This CDR3 has 17 residues. The V gene end was trimmed by 2 bases and the J gene end by 6 bases; junction bases not matched to a gene: 11. CDR3 protein: CASSLGPPSGGQDTQYF. CDR3 bases: TGTGCCAGCAGCTTAGGCCCCCCTAGCGGGGGCCAGGATACGCAGTATTTT.

This chain connects TRBV6-8 to TRBJ1-2, with TRBD1 matching 7 bases. The germline V gene has CDR1 MNHGY and CDR2 SAAAGT. The V and J ends lost 4 bases and 2 bases, in that order; junction bases with no gene match: 4. This CDR3 spans 14 amino acids. This CDR3 reads CASSFAGGNYGYTF. The CDR3 coding sequence is TGTGCCAGCAGTTTCGCAGGGGGGAACTATGGCTACACCTTC.

The chain carries TRBV28 and TRBJ1-2; 7 nucleotides match TRBD1. The CDR3 is 15 residues long. The trim removed 6 bases at V and 8 bases at J, leaving 15 bases unmatched. Germline CDR1 is MDHEN and CDR2 is SYDVKM. CDR3 nucleotide sequence: TGTGCCAGCAGCACCGGTCAGACAGGGTTGTACGGCTACACCTTC. Translating gives CASSTGQTGLYGYTF.

This sequence joins TRBV5-1 and TRBJ2-2, with D maybe TRBD1 (6 bases). Germline V gene lookup returns CDR1 SGHRS and CDR2 YFSETQ. The ends were cut back, 7 bases at V and 5 bases at J, with 15 bases in the middle. The CDR3 is made up of 14 amino acids. CDR3 in DNA: TGCGCCAGCGAACCGGGACAAGGAACCGGGGAGCTGTTTTTT. This sequence encodes CASEPGQGTGELFF.

The chain is built from TRBV6-5 and TRBJ1-5, with D tentatively TRBD1 (6 bases). Trimming left V 0 bases short and J 11 bases short, with 17 bases between. The CDR3 spans 15 residues. The germline V gene encodes CDR1 MNHEY and CDR2 SVGAGI. The CDR3 reads CASSYSLTGLGAQHF. CDR3 nucleotides: TGTGCCAGCAGTTACTCGTTGACAGGCCTAGGGGCCCAGCATTTT.

The V and J genes are TRBV7-2 and TRBJ2-5; a possible D gene is TRBD2 (6 bases). This CDR3 has 17 amino acids. Per the germline V gene, CDR1 is SGHTA and CDR2 is FQGNSA. Trimming took 4 bases from V and 5 from J, leaving 23 bases between them. As DNA, the CDR3 is TGTGCCAGCAGCTCGCACCGGCGAACTAGCAGGTTCGAGACCCAGTACTTC. Amino acid sequence: CASSSHRRTSRFETQYF.